These T cell receptor beta chains were read from a single sample in a study of persistence of HIV-infected CD4 T cells. Here immunoSEQ multiplex PCR was the method, and the copy in TCRdb shows in-frame clones only, minus some. Counted here are a few thousand clones, around two thirds occurring once; the ten biggest clones make up 40%. These receptors' targets are unknown. The sample here was CD4+ T cells sorted from PBMCs after approximately 19-hour stimulation, taken from a patient who received antiretroviral therapy. All receptors derive from an adult man with HIV who was CMV-seropositive. CDR3s include the opening cysteine and the closing phenylalanine or tryptophan. The D gene is left open where the match is weak. Clone size is shown for a subset of rows, as once, few, many or a class of expanded clone.

TRBJ2-1,once,TRBD1,TRBV27,15,CASHPNRGPLVEQFF,TGTGCCAGCCACCCTAACAGGGGGCCTTTGGTTGAGCAGTTCTTC
TRBJ1-2,medium-sized,-,TRBV9,15,CASSQNSGSGDGYTF,TGTGCCAGCAGTCAAAATAGCGGGAGTGGGGATGGCTACACCTTC
TRBJ1-4,-,-,TRBV30,14,CAWRGLATNEKLFF,TGTGCCTGGAGGGGGCTTGCAACTAATGAAAAACTGTTTTTT
TRBJ1-2,-,-,TRBV12-3/TRBV12-4,11,CASSLGGGYTF,TGTGCCAGCAGTTTAGGGGGCGGCTACACCTTC
TRBJ2-3,-,-,TRBV4-1,17,CASSQVWAGGSTDTQYF,TGCGCCAGCAGCCAAGTCTGGGCAGGCGGGTCCACAGATACGCAGTATTTT
TRBJ1-5,-,-,TRBV6-2/TRBV6-3,15,CASSYSGGLNQPQHF,TGTGCCAGCAGTTACTCTGGGGGGCTCAATCAGCCCCAGCATTTT
TRBJ1-5,-,TRBD1,TRBV5-6,15,CASSLTGGWGQPQHF,TGTGCCAGCAGCTTGACAGGGGGCTGGGGTCAGCCCCAGCATTTT
TRBJ1-6,-,-,TRBV14,14,CASRATVLNSPLHF,TGTGCCAGCAGAGCGACAGTGCTAAATTCACCCCTCCACTTT
TRBJ2-1,-,-,TRBV5-6,13,CASSLRRLDEQFF,TGTGCCAGCAGCCTACGGAGGTTGGATGAGCAGTTCTTC
TRBJ2-7,few,TRBD1,TRBV5-6,14,CASSFSGGGYEQYF,TGTGCCAGCAGCTTTTCAGGGGGCGGGTACGAGCAGTACTTC
TRBJ1-1,few,TRBD1,TRBV6-2/TRBV6-3,15,CASSLTGDIYTEAFF,TGTGCCAGCAGTTTGACAGGGGATATATACACTGAAGCTTTCTTT
TRBJ1-1,-,-,TRBV28,11,CAMQRGTEAFF,TGTGCGATGCAACGGGGGACAGAAGCTTTCTTT
TRBJ1-2,-,TRBD1,TRBV6-5,13,CASKITGAGGYTF,TGTGCCAGCAAAATTACAGGGGCTGGGGGCTACACCTTC
TRBJ1-4,medium-sized,-,TRBV7-9,15,CASSSYSTENEKLFF,TGTGCCAGCAGCTCTTACTCCACCGAGAATGAAAAACTGTTTTTT
TRBJ1-2,-,TRBD1,TRBV25-1,13,CASRHQGAYGYTF,TGTGCCAGCAGGCATCAGGGGGCATATGGCTACACCTTC
TRBJ1-1,-,-,TRBV18,14,CASSPSGLDTEAFF,TGTGCCAGCTCACCATCAGGGTTGGACACTGAAGCTTTCTTT